Sequencing of this TCR beta chain was carried out in a study of early T cells in non-severe SARS-CoV-2 infection. Study-wide background: The study sequenced bulk RNA from unsorted whole blood, with chains unpaired. Overall study results and limits: VDJdb-based annotation leaned toward anti-spike CD8 responses and missed private and CD4 specificities.

Unique molecular identifiers were added to individual cDNA molecules. TCRdb recomputed calls from the 5' RACE reads with MiXCR, one row per CDR3 protein. The table has approximately 52,000 distinct CDR3 sequences, roughly 8.2% seen once. This clonotype showed up many times. Its matching antigen is unknown. Germline-derived CDR1 and CDR2 are SGHTA and FQGNSA. V lost 5 bases, J lost 6 bases, and 15 bases lay in between. The CDR3 loop spans 14 amino acids. The genes are TRBV7-2 and TRBJ2-3, with D perhaps being TRBD1 or TRBD2 (5 bases each). The sequenced sample consisted of whole blood. The receptor was isolated from an adult who was a healthcare worker with PCR-confirmed SARS-CoV-2 infection or an uninfected control (not recorded which). CDR3 region: CASSPLGPGDTQYF. In DNA, the CDR3 is TGTGCCAGCAGCCCCCTGGGACCGGGGGATACGCAGTATTTT. The variable domain in full, with the rest retrieved from reference TRBV7-2 and TRBJ2-3, is GAGVSQSPSNKVTEKGKDVELRCDPISGHTALYWYRQSLGQGLEFLIYFQGNSAPDKSGLPSDRFSAERTGGSVSTLTIQRTQQEDSAVYLCASSPLGPGDTQYFGPGTRLTVL.